These 27 T cell receptor beta chains originate from one sample sequenced in a study of T cell responses to AZD1222 COVID-19 vaccine. Assay used: immunoSEQ multiplex PCR; TCRdb lists only in-frame clones, some missing. The sample yields approximately 140,000 clones, around 90% seen once. Sequences were derived from peripheral blood, sampled 28 days after the second AZD1222 dose. These receptors came from an adult who received the AZD1222 COVID-19 vaccine.

This chain's CDR3 is CSASPGGDEKLFF. The CDR3 DNA reads TGCAGTGCTAGTCCTGGGGGAGATGAAAAACTGTTTTTT. The chain couples TRBV20-1 to TRBJ1-4; maybe TRBD1 (5 bases). V was cut by 3 bases and J by 6 bases, with 11 bases left in between. The CDR3 length is 13 residues. Germline V gene data show CDR1 as DFQATT and CDR2 as SNEGSKA (reference sequence).

The genes are TRBV9 and TRBJ2-2; 13 nucleotides agree with TRBD2. J was trimmed by 1 base and V by 0 bases; bases with no gene match: 12. The V gene's germline CDR1 is SGDLS and CDR2 YYNGEE. CDR3 length equals 21 residues. In nucleotides, the CDR3 is TGTGCCAGCAGCGTAGGGGCAGGGGCCGGGACTAGCGGGAAGAACACCGGGGAGCTGTTTTTT. Its protein is CASSVGAGAGTSGKNTGELFF.

This clone was observed a single time. The chain uses TRBV19 and TRBJ2-5; weak D call: TRBD1 (5 bases). The CDR3 length is 11 residues. CDR1 LNHDA and CDR2 SQIVND come from the germline V gene (reference sequence). V lost 9 bases and J lost 5, with 10 bases in between. The CDR3 spells CASRDDETQYF. The DNA for the CDR3 is TGTGCCAGCAGGGATGATGAGACCCAGTACTTC.

V usage is TRBV3-1 (or the pseudogene TRBV3-2) and J usage is TRBJ2-7; possibly TRBD1 or TRBD2 for D (6 bases each). This CDR3 is 13 amino acids long. Germline lookup yields CDR1 LGHDT and CDR2 YNNKEL (reference sequence). Deletions cut 0 bases from V and 7 bases from J, with 10 bases between. CDR3 residues: CASSQDRGREQYF. The CDR3 DNA reads TGTGCCAGCAGCCAAGATCGGGGGCGGGAGCAGTACTTC.

The V and J genes are TRBV12-5 and TRBJ1-5; tentatively, D is TRBD1 (5 bases). V was trimmed by 4 bases and J by 2 bases, leaving 18 bases between them. CDR1 is LGHNT and CDR2 is FRNRAP in the germline V gene. CDR3 size: 17 residues. The CDR3 is CASGSAGQAIGNQPQHF. CDR3 in DNA: TGTGCTAGTGGTTCCGCCGGACAAGCTATAGGCAATCAGCCCCAGCATTTT.

V usage is TRBV28 and J usage is TRBJ2-1, with TRBD2 matching 9 bases. This CDR3 is built from 15 residues. Trimming cost V 7 bases and J 3 bases; bases outside gene matches: 7. The germline gives CDR1 MDHEN, CDR2 SYDVKM. CDR3: CASTNSGRGYNEQFF. The CDR3 DNA reads TGTGCCAGCACTAATAGCGGGAGAGGCTACAATGAGCAGTTCTTC.

This chain joins TRBV2 and TRBJ1-2; D gene uncertain. The CDR3 runs to 13 residues. The V gene lost 6 bases and the J gene lost 3 bases, with 11 bases spanning the gap. Germline V gene lookup returns CDR1 SNHLY and CDR2 FYNNEI. In DNA, the CDR3 is TGTGCCAGCAGGCTAACTTCGGACTATGGCTACACCTTC. Translation: CASRLTSDYGYTF.

The chain carries TRBV6-6 and TRBJ1-5; 10 nucleotides agree with TRBD1. V shed 6 bases, J shed 5 bases, and the junction held 4 bases outside the gene matches. Germline CDR1 is MNHNY and CDR2 is SVGAGI (reference sequence). This CDR3 comprises 14 residues. CDR3 sequence: CASRTGQGDQPQHF. CDR3 bases: TGTGCCAGCAGAACCGGACAGGGGGATCAGCCCCAGCATTTT.

This clone was seen a single time. CDR3 sequence reads: CASSPHPRQGTTKNYGYTF. CDR3 in DNA: TGTGCCAGCAGCCCCCACCCCAGACAGGGTACAACCAAAAACTATGGCTACACCTTC. This sequence joins TRBV3-1 (or the pseudogene TRBV3-2) and TRBJ1-2; 7 bases align to TRBD1. Germline lookup yields CDR1 LGHDT and CDR2 YNNKEL (reference sequence). There are 19 residues in the CDR3. Losses at the gene ends were 4 bases for V and 2 bases for J; bases not matched to a gene: 19.

The chain has TRBV10-2 and TRBJ1-2; 9 nucleotides match TRBD1. Germline CDR1 reads WSHSY; CDR2 reads SAAADI. V was clipped by 5 bases and J by 0 bases; unmatched bases: 4. There are 15 residues in the CDR3. CDR3 DNA: TGCGCCAGCAGTCAACAGGGGGCAACTAACTATGGCTACACCTTC. Translating it yields CASSQQGATNYGYTF.

V is TRBV27 and J is TRBJ1-3, with D uncertain. V lost 6 bases and J lost 0, with 12 bases in between. This CDR3 has 15 amino acids. Germline lookup yields CDR1 MNHEY and CDR2 SMNVEV (reference sequence). The DNA for the CDR3 is TGTGCCAGCAGGGAGACGTTGCTCTCTGGAAACACCATATATTTT. It translates to CASRETLLSGNTIYF.

The chain is built from TRBV9 and TRBJ1-2; D not certain. The CDR3 is 13 amino acids. Trimming left V 7 bases short and J 8 bases short, with 18 bases between. Germline V gene sequence: CDR1 SGDLS, CDR2 YYNGEE. CDR3 sequence (DNA): TGTGCCAGCGGCTCCGGCCAAACAGAGGGCTACACCTTC. Amino acids: CASGSGQTEGYTF.

This chain joins TRBV28 and TRBJ1-5; TRBD1 agrees at 7 bases. With V trimmed by 8 bases and J by 4 bases, 14 bases remained unmatched. This CDR3 has 16 amino acids. Germline V gene lookup returns CDR1 MDHEN and CDR2 SYDVKM. Here the CDR3 DNA reads TGTGCCAGCCCTCCCCAGGGGGGGGATAGAAATCAGCCCCAGCATTTT. This sequence encodes CASPPQGGDRNQPQHF.

This chain links TRBV2 with TRBJ1-1, with D possibly TRBD1 on 5 matching bases. Per germline, CDR1 SNHLY and CDR2 FYNNEI. This CDR3 contains 14 residues. V was cut by 5 bases and J by 0 bases, with 10 bases left in between. The chain's CDR3 is CASSKGPMNTEAFF. In nucleotides, the CDR3 is TGTGCCAGCAGTAAGGGACCAATGAACACTGAAGCTTTCTTT.

The chain uses TRBV7-9 and TRBJ2-3; maybe TRBD2 (5 bases). Trimming cost V 7 bases and J 1 base, with 12 bases left between them. CDR3 length: 14 residues. Germline CDR1 reads SEHNR; CDR2 reads FQNEAQ (reference sequence). As DNA, the CDR3 is TGTGCCAGCACCAAGATGGGAGGCACAGATACGCAGTATTTT. Amino acids: CASTKMGGTDTQYF.

The chain has TRBV11-3 and TRBJ2-7; 8 bases are shared with TRBD2. Germline V gene data show CDR1 as SGHNT and CDR2 as YENEEA. The ends lost 5 bases at V and 1 base at J; junction bases unmatched: 16. This CDR3 region has 18 residues. CDR3 sequence: CASSVQFGKSGSSYEQYF. CDR3 DNA sequence: TGTGCCAGCAGCGTACAATTTGGGAAGAGCGGGAGTTCCTACGAGCAGTACTTC.

The chain links TRBV11-2 to TRBJ1-1; TRBD1 agrees at 8 bases. This CDR3 region has 15 residues. V shed 5 bases and J 4 bases; nucleotides not matched to a gene: 9. Germline V lookup: CDR1 SGHAT, CDR2 FQNNGV. CDR3 nucleotide sequence: TGTGCCAGCAGCCCCCTCAGGGGGCTGAGCACTGAAGCTTTCTTT. This codes for CASSPLRGLSTEAFF. Together with reference TRBV11-2 and TRBJ1-1, the CDR3 gives the full variable domain: EAGVAQSPRYKIIEKRQSVAFWCNPISGHATLYWYQQILGQGPKLLIQFQNNGVVDDSQLPKDRFSAERLKGVDSTLKIQPAKLEDSAVYLCASSPLRGLSTEAFFGQGTRLTVV.

The chain recombines TRBV19 with TRBJ1-6, with D perhaps matching TRBD1 (5 bases). This CDR3 is 15 amino acids long. V lost 6 bases to trimming and J lost 7 bases, with 16 bases between them. Germline assignment: CDR1 LNHDA and CDR2 SQIVND (reference sequence). CDR3 DNA sequence: TGTGCCAGTAGGACGTGGGAAAACAGGAATTCACCCCTCCACTTT. It encodes CASRTWENRNSPLHF.

This clone was seen once. V usage is TRBV13 and J usage is TRBJ2-2, with D maybe TRBD2 (6 bases). This CDR3 contains 14 residues. V lost 1 base and J 6 bases, leaving 9 bases between the germline ends. CDR1 and CDR2 from the germline V gene are PRHDT and FYEKMQ (reference sequence). The CDR3 DNA reads TGTGCCAGCAGCTTAGTAGGGAGGTCCGGGGAGCTGTTTTTT. Translating it yields CASSLVGRSGELFF. Based on the CDR3 plus reference TRBV13 and TRBJ2-2, the full variable domain is AAGVIQSPRHLIKEKRETATLKCYPIPRHDTVYWYQQGPGQDPQFLISFYEKMQSDKGSIPDRFSAQQFSDYHSELNMSSLELGDSALYFCASSLVGRSGELFFGEGSRLTVL.

The chain joins TRBV5-8 to TRBJ1-3; a possible D gene is TRBD1 (5 bases). The CDR3 runs to 18 residues. Trimming left V 4 bases short and J 0 bases short, with 20 bases between. Germline lookup yields CDR1 SGHTS and CDR2 YDEGEE. CDR3 sequence: CASSRDALSMHSGNTIYF. The DNA of the CDR3 is TGTGCCAGCAGCCGGGACGCTTTATCCATGCACTCTGGAAACACCATATATTTT.

A note on this clone: Distinct nucleotide sequences in the sample also encode this CDR3. The V call is TRBV27, the J call TRBJ1-4; D perhaps matches TRBD1 (5 bases). The V gene lost 8 bases and the J gene lost 0 bases, with 10 bases spanning the gap. The CDR3 is 14 amino acids. Looked up from germline, CDR1 is MNHEY and CDR2 is SMNVEV (reference sequence). The CDR3 region has the DNA TGTGCCAGCCGGGGACGGCCAACTAATGAAAAACTGTTTTTT. Its protein product is CASRGRPTNEKLFF.

The CDR3 region has the DNA TGTGCCAGCAGCACGCGGACTAGCGGGAGAACAGAGACCCAGTACTTC. It translates to CASSTRTSGRTETQYF. V usage is TRBV7-8 and J usage is TRBJ2-5, with 13 bases fitting TRBD2. The CDR3 has 16 residues. Looked up from germline, CDR1 is SGHVS and CDR2 is FQNEAQ. J gave up 4 bases and V 5 bases, and 7 bases lay outside the gene matches.

This clone occurred once. The gene calls are TRBV19 and TRBJ1-1; D unresolved. The germline V gene has CDR1 LNHDA and CDR2 SQIVND (reference sequence). CDR3 size: 14 residues. V lost 5 bases and J lost 10, with 20 bases in between. Written as DNA, the CDR3 is TGTGCCAGTAGTTCCCGACATTTCCCGCGAGGAGCTTTCTTT. Protein: CASSSRHFPRGAFF.

This clone was seen a few times. The V gene is TRBV24-1, the J gene TRBJ1-3, with a possible D match to TRBD1 (6 bases). This CDR3 spans 17 amino acids. Germline CDR1 is KGHDR and CDR2 is SFDVKD. The germline V and J ends were trimmed by 4 bases and 0 bases, with 15 bases remaining between them. CDR3 region: CATSDSGTPLSGNTIYF. DNA of the CDR3: TGTGCCACCAGTGACTCCGGGACACCACTCTCTGGAAACACCATATATTTT.

V usage is TRBV2 and J usage is TRBJ1-2; no reliable D call. The CDR3 loop spans 15 amino acids. V gave up 3 bases and J gave up 6 bases, with 17 bases separating them. Per the germline V gene, CDR1 is SNHLY and CDR2 is FYNNEI. The CDR3 DNA follows: TGTGCCAGCAGTGAGCCTCGAGGCAGGCCAGATGGCTACACCTTC. As protein: CASSEPRGRPDGYTF.

V and J are TRBV18 and TRBJ2-7; D tentatively reads TRBD1 or TRBD2 (5 bases each). In germline, CDR1 is KGHSH, CDR2 LQKENI. Between the trimmed V and J ends, which lost 1 base and 1 base, there was a span of 8 bases. CDR3 length equals 14 residues. Here the CDR3 DNA reads TGTGCCAGCTCACCACGGGGGTCGTCCTACGAGCAGTACTTC. It translates to CASSPRGSSYEQYF.

This rearrangement joins TRBV18 to TRBJ1-5, with TRBD1 identical over 11 bases. Unmatched junction bases numbered 4, after V lost 6 bases and J lost 3 bases. Germline CDR1 reads KGHSH; CDR2 reads LQKENI. This CDR3 has 15 amino acids. DNA for the CDR3: TGTGCCAGCTCGCGGGGACAGGGGGTCAATCAGCCCCAGCATTTT. Translating gives CASSRGQGVNQPQHF.